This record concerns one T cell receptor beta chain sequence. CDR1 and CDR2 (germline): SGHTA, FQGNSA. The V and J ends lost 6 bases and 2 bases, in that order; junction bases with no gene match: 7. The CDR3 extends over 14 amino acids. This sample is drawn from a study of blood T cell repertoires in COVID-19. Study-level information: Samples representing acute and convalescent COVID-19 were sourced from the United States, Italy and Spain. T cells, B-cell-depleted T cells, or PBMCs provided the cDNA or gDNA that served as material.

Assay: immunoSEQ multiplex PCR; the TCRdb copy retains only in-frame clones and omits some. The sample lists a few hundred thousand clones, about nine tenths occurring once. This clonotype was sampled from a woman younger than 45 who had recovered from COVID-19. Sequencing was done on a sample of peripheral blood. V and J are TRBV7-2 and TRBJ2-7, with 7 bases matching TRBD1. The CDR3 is CASRLGDRAYEQYF. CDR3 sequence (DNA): TGTGCCAGCAGGCTCGGGGACAGAGCCTACGAGCAGTACTTC.